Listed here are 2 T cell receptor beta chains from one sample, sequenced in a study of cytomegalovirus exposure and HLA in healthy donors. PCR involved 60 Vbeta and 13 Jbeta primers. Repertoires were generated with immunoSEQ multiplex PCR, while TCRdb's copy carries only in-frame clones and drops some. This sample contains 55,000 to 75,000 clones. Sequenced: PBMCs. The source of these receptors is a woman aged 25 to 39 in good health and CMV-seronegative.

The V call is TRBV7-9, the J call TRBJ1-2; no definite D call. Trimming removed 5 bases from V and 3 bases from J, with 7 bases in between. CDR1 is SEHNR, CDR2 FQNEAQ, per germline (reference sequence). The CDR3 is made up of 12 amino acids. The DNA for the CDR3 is TGTGCCAGCAGCCTAAGCGACTATGGCTACACCTTC. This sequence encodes CASSLSDYGYTF. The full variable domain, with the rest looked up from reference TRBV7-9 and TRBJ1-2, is DTGVSQNPRHKITKRGQNVTFRCDPISEHNRLYWYRQTLGQGPEFLTYFQNEAQLEKSRLLSDRFSAERPKGSFSTLEIQRTEQGDSAMYLCASSLSDYGYTFGSGTRLTVV.

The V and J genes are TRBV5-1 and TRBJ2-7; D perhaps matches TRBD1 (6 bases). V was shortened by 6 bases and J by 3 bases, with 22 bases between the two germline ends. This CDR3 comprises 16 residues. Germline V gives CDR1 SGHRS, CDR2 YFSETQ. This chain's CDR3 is CASTRGGSGALYEQYF. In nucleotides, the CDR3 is TGCGCCAGCACCCGAGGGGGTTCCGGAGCCCTCTACGAGCAGTACTTC.